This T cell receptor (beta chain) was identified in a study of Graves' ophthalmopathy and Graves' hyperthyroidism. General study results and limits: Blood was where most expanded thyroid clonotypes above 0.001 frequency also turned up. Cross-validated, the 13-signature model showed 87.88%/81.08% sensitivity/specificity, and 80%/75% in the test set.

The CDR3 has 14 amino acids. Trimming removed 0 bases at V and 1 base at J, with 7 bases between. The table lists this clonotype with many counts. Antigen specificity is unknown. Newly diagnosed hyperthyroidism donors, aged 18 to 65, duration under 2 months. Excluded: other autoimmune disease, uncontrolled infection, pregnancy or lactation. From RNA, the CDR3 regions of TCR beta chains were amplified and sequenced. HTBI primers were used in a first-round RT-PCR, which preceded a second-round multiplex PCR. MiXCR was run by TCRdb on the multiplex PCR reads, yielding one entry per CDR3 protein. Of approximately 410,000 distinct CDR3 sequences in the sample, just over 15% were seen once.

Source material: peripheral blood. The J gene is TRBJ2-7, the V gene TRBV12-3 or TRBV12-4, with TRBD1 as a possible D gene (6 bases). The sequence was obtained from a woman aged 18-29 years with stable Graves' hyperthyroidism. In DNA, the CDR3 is TGTGCCAGCAGTTTAGCGGGGGCTTCCTACGAGCAGTACTTC. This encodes CASSLAGASYEQYF.